This T cell receptor beta chain stems from a study of human T cells and chemical hapten exposure (dated by TCRdb to about 2021). A note on the overall study: For sensitization, 2% DPC in acetone was applied to a roughly 2 cm by roughly 2 cm area of upper inner arm skin. Throughout the approximately 23-week study period, patients were also given weekly therapeutic DPC doses on the scalp. Patch testing was done on the upper back using Finn chambers containing 0.01% DPC, and results were scored after 6 days according to International Contact Dermatitis Research Group standards. The patient cohort, mostly female, included alopecia areata with under or over 50% scalp involvement, alopecia totalis and alopecia universalis. Libraries were pooled for sequencing, and variation in per-sample TCR yields was attributed mainly to small differences in library volumes within the pool. In alopecia patients, the study followed how the peripheral blood TCR repertoire changed in vivo over primary and secondary sensitization to diphenylcyclopropenone (DPC), a hapten. Patient blood was sampled pre-sensitization (week 0) and at 2, 6 and about 24 weeks after DPC sensitization. About 29 alopecia patients gave blood for TCR sequencing at one to four time points (pre-sensitization, 2, 6 and 24 weeks). From each blood RNA sample, both TCR alpha and TCR beta chains were sequenced.

To prepare the library, RACE was applied. TCRdb names NextSeq 500 as the instrument used. During library preparation, unique molecular identifiers were attached to individual cDNA molecules so that TCRs could be counted quantitatively and reproducibly. The paper's data handling went like this. Samples had a median of approximately 96,000 TCRs, with a range from roughly 23,224 to 750,000. V, J and CDR3 annotation of the TCR reads was performed with the Decombinator software suite. Every sample was subsampled to the same number of TCRs (28,000) for the PS versus PT1 abundance plots. Expanded TCRs were defined as absent before sensitization and observed at least eight times at the 2-week time point. TCRdb trimmed the raw reads at Q25, called clones with MiXCR and kept productive beta chains. Rows with one shared CDR3 protein collapse into an entry with the most common genes and DNA. V and J calls and clone size were set by TCRdb, not the authors. The sample table shows approximately 32,000 distinct CDR3 sequences, and roughly 12% are seen once. The leading ten clones occupy around 1.9% of the sample.

Results and caveats for the whole study, not just this receptor: DPC sensitization did not change how many TCRs were above 1 in 1000 frequency, and no evidence was found of alterations in global repertoire structure. Repeated subsampling changed both the strength of the expansion versus patch-test correlation and the threshold at which that correlation became significant. Because every patient had alopecia, a presumed autoimmune disease, the patients' immune response might differ from that of healthy individuals. Significantly more large CDR3 similarity clusters were formed by expanded TCRs than by pre-sensitization or healthy control sets, consistent with antigen-driven responses. The number of PT1 expanded TCRs positively correlated with patch test score, significant at thresholds 8, 16 and 32 but not 4.

As for this clonotype: Its antigen has not been determined. The input lacks base qualities; no much larger clone sits a single base away.

Interpreted using the paper, the time point label stands for: pre-sensitization, week 0. The label giving this sample's treatment or condition can be read as: therapeutic diphenylcyclopropenone sensitization with weekly scalp DPC. Total RNA was extracted from unfractionated whole blood collected in Tempus Blood RNA tubes. At each patch-test visit, blood was drawn before the patch test was applied. To be eligible, patients had to be aged 18 to 70, diagnosed with alopecia and judged suitable for DPC therapy, while pregnant patients were excluded. CDR1 and CDR2 are drawn from the germline V gene: KGHSH, LQKENI. From the cysteine up to the phenylalanine, the CDR3 has a length of 14 residues. Just the 42-base CDR3 DNA is kept, in frame starting at base 1. V and J lose 2 bases and 3 bases, and a span of 10 bases separates them.

The sample was whole blood, taken in connection with sensitization to the hapten diphenylcyclopropenone (DPC). The chain couples TRBV18 to TRBJ1-2; no D gene call is confident. This TCR was recovered from a woman in her forties with alopecia areata. Some clones in this sample may be carry-over from other donors' samples. Here the CDR3 is given as CASSPSGIHYGYTF. The sequenced DNA: TGTGCCAGCTCACCATCGGGGATTCACTATGGCTACACCTTC.